Following are 27 T cell receptor beta chains from one sample sequenced in a study of T cells in localized non-small cell lung cancer. Clones were sequenced by immunoSEQ multiplex PCR, and TCRdb holds only the in-frame ones, with some missing. The table shows about 59,000 clones, with around nine tenths occurring only once. The sequenced sample was peripheral blood, obtained before any cancer treatment. The receptors come from a man aged 35 to 69 with stage I squamous cell lung carcinoma.

J is TRBJ2-1 and V is TRBV18, with 7 positions matching TRBD1. The V gene's germline CDR1 is KGHSH and CDR2 LQKENI. The junction had 8 bases not matched to a gene; V was cut back by 6 bases and J by 6 bases. CDR3 length equals 14 residues. This chain's CDR3 is CASSSGQAPNEQFF. The CDR3 region has the DNA TGTGCCAGCTCTTCTGGACAGGCCCCCAATGAGCAGTTCTTC. Using reference TRBV18 and TRBJ2-1 for the parts outside the CDR3, the full variable domain is NAGVMQNPRHLVRRRGQEARLRCSPMKGHSHVYWYRQLPEEGLKFMVYLQKENIIDESGMPKERFSAEFPKEGPSILRIQQVVRGDSAAYFCASSSGQAPNEQFFGPGTRLTVL.

V is TRBV7-6 and J is TRBJ1-2; TRBD1 is a possible D gene (6 bases). The V end was cut by 5 bases, the J end by 5 bases, with 12 bases between. CDR3 length: 13 amino acids. Looked up from germline, CDR1 is SGHVS and CDR2 is FNYEAQ. The CDR3 DNA reads TGTGCCAGCAGCCTGGGGGGGGCGTATGGCTACACCTTC. Its translation is CASSLGGAYGYTF. Looking up the rest from reference TRBV7-6 and TRBJ1-2 gives the full variable domain: GAGVSQSPRYKVTKRGQDVALRCDPISGHVSLYWYRQALGQGPEFLTYFNYEAQQDKSGLPNDRFSAERPEGSISTLTIQRTEQRDSAMYRCASSLGGAYGYTFGSGTRLTVV.

This clone was seen a single time. The rearrangement links TRBV6-6 to TRBJ2-7, with 8 bases identical to TRBD1. Trimming cost V 0 bases and J 3 bases; bases outside gene matches: 4. The germline V gene encodes CDR1 MNHNY and CDR2 SVGAGI (reference sequence). The CDR3 loop spans 15 amino acids. CDR3 sequence (DNA): TGTGCCAGCAGTTACTCGACACAGGGGGTCTACGAGCAGTACTTC. It encodes CASSYSTQGVYEQYF.

Written as DNA, the CDR3 is TGTGCCAGTAGTATTGATGGGGTAGGTGAGCAGTTCTTC. Its protein is CASSIDGVGEQFF. This chain links TRBV19 with TRBJ2-1; D gene uncertain. V was cut by 3 bases and J by 9 bases, with 12 bases left in between. The germline V gene has CDR1 LNHDA and CDR2 SQIVND (reference sequence). The CDR3 is 13 residues long.

Comment on this clone: One end of the junction does not line up with germline, which may come from a read error. The gene calls are TRBV7-7 and TRBJ1-1, with D perhaps TRBD1 (5 bases). The CDR3 loop spans 13 amino acids. The germline V gene encodes CDR1 SSHAT and CDR2 FNYEAQ (reference sequence). The CDR3 DNA reads TGTGCTAGCAGCCCGACAGAGCTTACTGAAGCTTTCTTT. Protein: CASSPTELTEAFF. The whole variable domain, remainder taken from reference TRBV7-7 and TRBJ1-1, is GAGVSQSPRYKVTKRGQDVTLRCDPISSHATLYWYQQALGQGPEFLTYFNYEAQPDKSGLPSDRFSAERPEGSISTLTIQRTEQRDSAMYRCASSPTELTEAFFGQGTRLTVV.

V and J are TRBV7-2 and TRBJ2-7; D is perhaps TRBD2 (5 bases). The CDR3 consists of 14 residues. Trimming shortened V by 6 bases and J by 0 bases, and 12 bases separated the two germline ends. Germline values: CDR1 SGHTA, CDR2 FQGNSA. The CDR3 nucleotides are TGTGCCAGCAGTTTAACCGGGAACTCCTACGAGCAGTACTTC. It encodes CASSLTGNSYEQYF.

This chain links TRBV7-9 with TRBJ1-5, with 8 bases that match TRBD1. Germline V CDR1 and CDR2: SEHNR, FQNEAQ (reference sequence). J lost 8 bases, V lost 6 bases, and 9 bases had no gene match. The CDR3 totals 14 residues. Written as DNA, the CDR3 is TGTGCCAGCAGTCCAGGACAGGGCATAGAGCCCCAGCATTTT. Its protein is CASSPGQGIEPQHF.

This clone was seen just once. This chain uses TRBV7-2 with TRBJ1-1; 7 positions match TRBD1. The CDR3 length is 14 residues. CDR1 SGHTA and CDR2 FQGNSA come from the germline V gene. The V gene end was trimmed by 5 bases and the J gene end by 3 bases; junction bases not matched to a gene: 6. CDR3 coding DNA: TGTGCCAGCAGCCCACTGGGGACAGACACTGAAGCTTTCTTT. It specifies CASSPLGTDTEAFF.

The rearrangement links TRBV6-6 to TRBJ2-7; perhaps D is TRBD1 or TRBD2 (5 bases each). CDR3 size: 13 residues. V lost 6 bases and J lost 2, with 11 bases in between. Germline V gene sequence: CDR1 MNHNY, CDR2 SVGAGI (reference sequence). The DNA of the CDR3 is TGTGCCAGCAGGACCGAGGGGACCTACGAGCAGTACTTC. Its translation: CASRTEGTYEQYF.

Here the CDR3 reads CASSWTGGFSYEQYF. In nucleotides, the CDR3 is TGTGCCAGCAGCTGGACAGGGGGGTTCTCCTACGAGCAGTACTTC. The chain is built from TRBV5-5 and TRBJ2-7, with 10 bases lining up with TRBD1. The CDR3 is 15 amino acids. CDR1 is SGHKS and CDR2 is YYEKEE in the germline V gene (reference sequence). Germline trimming cut 3 bases from V and 0 bases from J; bases unmatched to any gene: 3. The entire variable domain, with the rest obtained from reference TRBV5-5 and TRBJ2-7, is as follows: DAGVTQSPTHLIKTRGQQVTLRCSPISGHKSVSWYQQVLGQGPQFIFQYYEKEERGRGNFPDRFSARQFPNYSSELNVNALLLGDSALYLCASSWTGGFSYEQYFGPGTRLTVT.

V usage is TRBV6-5 and J usage is TRBJ2-2; the match to TRBD2 covers 8 bases. This CDR3 region has 16 residues. The trim removed 4 bases at V and 4 bases at J, leaving 8 bases unmatched. CDR1 MNHEY and CDR2 SVGAGI come from the germline V gene. CDR3: CASSFSLAGPTGELFF. CDR3 DNA: TGTGCCAGCAGTTTCTCTCTAGCGGGTCCCACCGGGGAGCTGTTTTTT.

A single count supports this clone. The CDR3 protein is CASSREAPLASYGYTF. The CDR3 nucleotides are TGTGCCAGCAGCCGGGAGGCACCTTTAGCCTCCTATGGCTACACCTTC. The V gene is TRBV7-9, the J gene TRBJ1-2; D unresolved. This CDR3 comprises 16 residues. V was clipped by 5 bases and J by 4 bases, with 20 bases between them. Germline V gene data show CDR1 as SEHNR and CDR2 as FQNEAQ (reference sequence).

CDR3 in DNA: TGTGCCAGCTCGGGCCTCGGAATAACCGGGGAGCTGTTTTTT. Translation gives CASSGLGITGELFF. The gene calls are TRBV6-5 and TRBJ2-2; unclear D gene. The V end lost 8 bases, the J end lost 5 bases, and 15 bases lay between the germline ends. Germline V CDR1 and CDR2: MNHEY, SVGAGI. The CDR3 extends over 14 amino acids.

The chain carries TRBV6-5 and TRBJ1-5; D ambiguous. Germline CDR1 and CDR2: MNHEY and SVGAGI. The CDR3 extends over 14 amino acids. V was trimmed by 6 bases and J by 4 bases, leaving 13 bases between them. CDR3 protein: CASRSYSGNQPQHF. CDR3 bases: TGTGCCAGCAGGAGTTACTCCGGAAATCAGCCCCAGCATTTT.

V gene TRBV11-3 combines with J gene TRBJ2-7; tentative D call: TRBD1 (6 bases). Trimming took 4 bases from V and 4 from J, leaving 11 bases between them. The V gene's germline CDR1 is SGHNT and CDR2 YENEEA. The CDR3 runs 13 residues. In nucleotides, the CDR3 is TGTGCCAGCAGCTCAGGGGTGGCATACGAGCAGTACTTC. This encodes CASSSGVAYEQYF. The whole variable domain, remainder taken from reference TRBV11-3 and TRBJ2-7, is EAGVVQSPRYKIIEKKQPVAFWCNPISGHNTLYWYLQNLGQGPELLIRYENEEAVDDSQLPKDRFSAERLKGVDSTLKIQPAELGDSAVYLCASSSGVAYEQYFGPGTRLTVT.

The rearrangement joins TRBV11-2 to TRBJ2-7; D is uncertain. The CDR3 has 16 residues. V was pared by 0 bases and J by 3 bases, with 15 bases between. Germline V gives CDR1 SGHAT, CDR2 FQNNGV. This CDR3 is CASSLEAGAPVYEQYF. In DNA form, the CDR3 reads TGTGCCAGCAGCTTAGAGGCAGGTGCTCCGGTCTACGAGCAGTACTTC.

The CDR3 region is CASSLIQELYRGYTF. The CDR3 coding sequence is TGTGCCAGCAGCTTAATACAGGAACTATACCGGGGCTACACCTTC. This chain joins TRBV7-9 and TRBJ1-2; D might be TRBD1 (5 bases). The V end lost 2 bases, the J end lost 8 bases, and 18 bases lay between the germline ends. The germline gives CDR1 SEHNR, CDR2 FQNEAQ (reference sequence). The CDR3 loop spans 15 amino acids. Together with reference TRBV7-9 and TRBJ1-2, the CDR3 gives the full variable domain: DTGVSQNPRHKITKRGQNVTFRCDPISEHNRLYWYRQTLGQGPEFLTYFQNEAQLEKSRLLSDRFSAERPKGSFSTLEIQRTEQGDSAMYLCASSLIQELYRGYTFGSGTRLTVV.

This clone was counted a single time. V usage is TRBV28 and J usage is TRBJ1-3; D ambiguous. The V end was cut by 6 bases, the J end by 4 bases, with 16 bases between. Germline lookup yields CDR1 MDHEN and CDR2 SYDVKM. CDR3 length equals 15 residues. This chain's CDR3 is CASSSLRAGGNTIYF. The CDR3 DNA follows: TGTGCCAGCAGCTCACTCCGAGCGGGGGGAAACACCATATATTTT.

The chain recombines TRBV11-3 with TRBJ1-1, with 8 bases that match TRBD1. The germline V gene has CDR1 SGHNT and CDR2 YENEEA. CDR3 length: 16 amino acids. The V gene end was trimmed by 5 bases and the J gene end by 1 base; junction bases not matched to a gene: 9. The CDR3 DNA reads TGTGCCAGCAGCCCCGGACAGGGTGACGGGAACACTGAAGCTTTCTTT. Protein product: CASSPGQGDGNTEAFF.

V usage is TRBV18 and J usage is TRBJ1-5; no firm D call. V was pared by 6 bases and J by 3 bases, with 9 bases between. Germline V CDR1 and CDR2: KGHSH, LQKENI. This CDR3 has 13 residues. The CDR3 DNA follows: TGTGCCAGCTCGCCCGATTCCAATCAGCCCCAGCATTTT. It codes for CASSPDSNQPQHF.

As concerns this clone: A junction end diverges from the germline sequence, so it may reflect a read error. The chain links TRBV7-7 to TRBJ1-4; weak D call: TRBD1 (6 bases). In germline, CDR1 is SSHAT, CDR2 FNYEAQ (reference sequence). CDR3 size: 15 residues. The CDR3 DNA reads TGTGCTAGCAGAACAACCGGGACAATAGCTGAAAAACTGTTTTTT. It is translated as CASRTTGTIAEKLFF.

The gene calls are TRBV11-2 and TRBJ2-2; D is unclear. CDR1 SGHAT and CDR2 FQNNGV come from the germline V gene. Trimming cost V 3 bases and J 2 bases, with 7 bases left between them. This CDR3 region has 14 residues. The CDR3 spells CASSLDGNTGELFF. CDR3 in DNA: TGTGCCAGCAGCTTGGACGGAAACACCGGGGAGCTGTTTTTT.

This chain's CDR3 is CASSRTGSYEQYF. The DNA for the CDR3 is TGCGCCAGCAGCCGCACGGGTTCCTACGAGCAGTACTTC. The V gene is TRBV4-1, the J gene TRBJ2-7; D is unclear. Germline CDR1 MGHRA, CDR2 YSYEKL. Trimming removed 4 bases at V and 1 base at J, with 8 bases between. The CDR3 totals 13 residues.

The chain has TRBV7-2 and TRBJ2-4; 12 nucleotides match TRBD2. The CDR3 is made up of 15 amino acids. Looked up from germline, CDR1 is SGHTA and CDR2 is FQGNSA. Trimming at V came to 5 bases and at J to 14 bases, leaving 13 bases not matched to a gene. CDR3: CASSPAGASGRGKYF. The DNA of the CDR3 is TGTGCCAGCAGCCCGGCGGGCGCTAGCGGGAGGGGCAAGTACTTC.

The rearrangement joins TRBV2 to TRBJ2-3; 15 bases are a match to TRBD2. V shed 7 bases, J shed 8 bases, and the junction held 7 bases outside the gene matches. The CDR3 contains 15 residues. Per germline, CDR1 SNHLY and CDR2 FYNNEI. The CDR3 sequence: CASTNLGLAGGTQYF. As DNA, the CDR3 is TGTGCCAGCACCAACCTGGGACTAGCGGGAGGTACGCAGTATTTT.

CDR3 sequence (DNA): TGTGCCAGCCCCGGGAAGGTTTTCACGGAAATATCCTACAATGAGCAGTTCTTC. This gives the protein CASPGKVFTEISYNEQFF. The chain employs TRBV7-9 and TRBJ2-1, with D perhaps TRBD2 (5 bases). The germline V and J ends were trimmed by 8 bases and 1 base, with 24 bases remaining between them. CDR1 SEHNR and CDR2 FQNEAQ come from the germline V gene (reference sequence). CDR3 size: 18 residues.

The gene calls are TRBV29-1 and TRBJ2-3, with TRBD2 matching 7 bases. Germline CDR1 and CDR2: SQVTM and ANQGSEA. CDR3 length: 14 residues. After removal of 4 bases from V and 4 bases from J, the junction contained 8 bases not matched to a gene. The chain's CDR3 is CSVAGWEGADTQYF. CDR3 nucleotide sequence: TGCAGCGTTGCCGGGTGGGAGGGAGCAGATACGCAGTATTTT.